The clone carrying this T cell receptor (beta chain) was seen a few times. Its antigen remains unknown. The data were taken from a study of T cell responses to AZD1222 COVID-19 vaccine. Notes on the study in general: Regions left unmutated in variants are reportedly the target of nearly half of spike-specific TCRs. Every sample of the repertoires postdated the peak T cell response. Elevations in Spike-specific TCR breadth and depth followed administration of two AZD1222 doses.

TCRdb keeps only in-frame clones here, not all; method: immunoSEQ multiplex PCR. The sample yields fewer than 200,000 clones, roughly 92% seen once. Germline V gene sequence: CDR1 SGHNT, CDR2 YYREEE (reference sequence). V lost 4 bases to trimming and J lost 7 bases; unmatched junction nucleotides: 19. CDR3 length equals 18 residues. The sequence derives from an adult who received the MenACWY meningococcal vaccine as a control. This chain connects TRBV5-4 to TRBJ2-2, with TRBD1 matching over 7 bases. The specimen was peripheral blood, collected 28 days after the second dose of the MenACWY control vaccine. CDR3 sequence (DNA): TGTGCCAGCAGCAGGGGGCCCTCATCAGGGGCGGCGGGCGGGGAGCTGTTTTTT. Protein: CASSRGPSSGAAGGELFF.